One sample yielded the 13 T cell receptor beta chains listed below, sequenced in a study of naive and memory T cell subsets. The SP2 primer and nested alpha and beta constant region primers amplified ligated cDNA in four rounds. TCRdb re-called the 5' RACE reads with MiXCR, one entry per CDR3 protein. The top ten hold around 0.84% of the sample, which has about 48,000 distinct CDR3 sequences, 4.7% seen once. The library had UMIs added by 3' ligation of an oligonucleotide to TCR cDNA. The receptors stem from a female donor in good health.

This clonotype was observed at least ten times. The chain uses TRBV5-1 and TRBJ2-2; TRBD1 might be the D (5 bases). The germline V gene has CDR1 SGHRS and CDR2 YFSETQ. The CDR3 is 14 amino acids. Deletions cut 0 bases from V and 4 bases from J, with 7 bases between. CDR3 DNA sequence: TGCGCCAGCAGCTTGGGCAGGGTCACCGGGGAGCTGTTTTTT. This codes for CASSLGRVTGELFF.

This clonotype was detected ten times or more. The CDR3, as DNA: TGCGCCAGCAGCTTGAACCCCACTAGCGGGAGGGTTGGGGCCAACGTCCTGACTTTC. It is translated as CASSLNPTSGRVGANVLTF. This chain uses TRBV5-1 with TRBJ2-6; TRBD2 matches 13 bases. The V gene end was trimmed by 1 base and the J gene end by 3 bases; junction bases not matched to a gene: 7. The CDR3 totals 19 residues. CDR1 and CDR2 (germline): SGHRS, YFSETQ. Drawing the rest from reference TRBV5-1 and TRBJ2-6, the complete variable domain is KAGVTQTPRYLIKTRGQQVTLSCSPISGHRSVSWYQQTPGQGLQFLFEYFSETQRNKGNFPGRFSGRQFSNSRSEMNVSTLELGDSALYLCASSLNPTSGRVGANVLTFGAGSRLTVL.

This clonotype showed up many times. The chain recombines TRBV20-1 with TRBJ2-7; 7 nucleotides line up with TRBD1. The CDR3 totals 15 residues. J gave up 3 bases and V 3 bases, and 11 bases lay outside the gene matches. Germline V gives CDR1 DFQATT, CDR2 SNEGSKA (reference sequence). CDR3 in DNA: TGCAGTGCTAGGGAACAGGGGATCGGTCACTACGAGCAGTACTTC. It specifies CSAREQGIGHYEQYF.

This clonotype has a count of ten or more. CDR3 protein: CASSQGSGRRNEQFF. The CDR3 nucleotides are TGTGCCAGCAGCCAAGGTAGCGGGAGGCGAAATGAGCAGTTCTTC. V is TRBV14 and J is TRBJ2-1, with TRBD2 identical over 10 bases. Trimming cost V 1 base and J 7 bases; bases outside gene matches: 4. Germline-derived CDR1 and CDR2 are SGHDN and FVKESK. This CDR3 has 15 amino acids.

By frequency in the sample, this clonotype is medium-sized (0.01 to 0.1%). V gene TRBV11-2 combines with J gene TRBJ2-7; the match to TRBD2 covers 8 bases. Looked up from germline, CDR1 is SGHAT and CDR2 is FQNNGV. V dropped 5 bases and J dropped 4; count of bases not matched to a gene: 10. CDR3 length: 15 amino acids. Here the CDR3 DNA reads TGTGCCAGCAGCCTACAGAGCGGGAGAGGATACGAGCAGTACTTC. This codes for CASSLQSGRGYEQYF.

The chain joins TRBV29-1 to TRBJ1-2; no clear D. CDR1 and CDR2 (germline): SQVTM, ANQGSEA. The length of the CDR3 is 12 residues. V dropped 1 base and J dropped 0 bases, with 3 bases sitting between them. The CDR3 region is CSVEGTNYGYTF. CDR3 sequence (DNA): TGCAGCGTTGAAGGCACTAACTATGGCTACACCTTC.

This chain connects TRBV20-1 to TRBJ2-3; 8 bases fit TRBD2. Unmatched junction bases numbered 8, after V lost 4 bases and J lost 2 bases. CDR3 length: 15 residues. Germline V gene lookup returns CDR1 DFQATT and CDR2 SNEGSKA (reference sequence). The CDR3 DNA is TGCAGTGCTACACGGGAGGGACCTGTCACAGATACGCAGTATTTT. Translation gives CSATREGPVTDTQYF.

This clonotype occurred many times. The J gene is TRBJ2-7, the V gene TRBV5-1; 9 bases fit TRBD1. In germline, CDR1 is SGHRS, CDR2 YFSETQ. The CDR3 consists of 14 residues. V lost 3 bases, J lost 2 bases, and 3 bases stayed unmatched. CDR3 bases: TGCGCCAGCAGCTCGGGACAGGGTGCCTACGAGCAGTACTTC. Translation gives CASSSGQGAYEQYF.

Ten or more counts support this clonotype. The CDR3 DNA reads as TGTGCCAGCAGTCGTGACAGGGGGCTAACAGATACGCAGTATTTT. This sequence encodes CASSRDRGLTDTQYF. The chain employs TRBV12-3 or TRBV12-4 and TRBJ2-3, with 10 bases matching TRBD1. This CDR3 has 15 residues. J gave up 3 bases and V 5 bases, and 5 bases lay outside the gene matches.

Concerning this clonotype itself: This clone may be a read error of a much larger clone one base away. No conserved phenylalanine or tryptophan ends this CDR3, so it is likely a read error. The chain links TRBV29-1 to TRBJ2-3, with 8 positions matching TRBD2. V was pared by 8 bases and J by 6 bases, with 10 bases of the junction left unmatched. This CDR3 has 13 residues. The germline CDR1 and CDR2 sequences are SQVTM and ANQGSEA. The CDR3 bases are TGCAGCTCCGGGGGGGGCCATCGGGATACGCAGTATATT. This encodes CSSGGGHRDTQYI.

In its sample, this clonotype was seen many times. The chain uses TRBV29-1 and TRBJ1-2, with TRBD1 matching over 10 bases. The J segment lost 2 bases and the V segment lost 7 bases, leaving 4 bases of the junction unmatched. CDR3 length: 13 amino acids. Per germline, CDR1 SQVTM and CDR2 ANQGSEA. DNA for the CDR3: TGCAGCGCCTTGACAGGGGGCAACTATGGCTACACCTTC. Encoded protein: CSALTGGNYGYTF.

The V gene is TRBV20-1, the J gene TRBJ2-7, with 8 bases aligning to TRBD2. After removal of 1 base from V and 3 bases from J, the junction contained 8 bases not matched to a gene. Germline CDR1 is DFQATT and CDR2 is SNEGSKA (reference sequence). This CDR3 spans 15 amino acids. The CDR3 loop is CSARGGGTSVYEQYF. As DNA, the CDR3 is TGCAGTGCTAGAGGCGGTGGGACTAGTGTCTACGAGCAGTACTTC.

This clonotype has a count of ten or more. CDR3 sequence reads: CASSSPGPDNEQFF. The CDR3 bases are TGTGCCAGCAGCTCTCCGGGACCCGACAATGAGCAGTTCTTC. The chain combines TRBV5-6 with TRBJ2-1, with D perhaps matching TRBD1 or TRBD2 (5 bases each). Germline loops: CDR1 SGHDT, CDR2 YYEEEE. The CDR3 covers 14 residues. With 3 bases removed from V and 5 bases from J, the gap between germline ends came to 12 bases.